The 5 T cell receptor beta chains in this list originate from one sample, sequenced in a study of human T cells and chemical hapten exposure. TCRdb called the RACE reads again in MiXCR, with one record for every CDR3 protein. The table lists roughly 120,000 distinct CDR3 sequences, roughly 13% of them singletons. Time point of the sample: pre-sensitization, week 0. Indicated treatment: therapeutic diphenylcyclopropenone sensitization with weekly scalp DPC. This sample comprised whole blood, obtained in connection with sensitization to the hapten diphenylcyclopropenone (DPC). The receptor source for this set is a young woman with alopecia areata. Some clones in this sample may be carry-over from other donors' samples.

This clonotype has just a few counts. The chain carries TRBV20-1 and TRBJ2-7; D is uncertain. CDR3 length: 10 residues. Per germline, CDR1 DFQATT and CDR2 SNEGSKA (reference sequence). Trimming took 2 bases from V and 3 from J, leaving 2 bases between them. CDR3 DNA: TGCAGTGCTAGATTCTACGAGCAGTACTTC. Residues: CSARFYEQYF.

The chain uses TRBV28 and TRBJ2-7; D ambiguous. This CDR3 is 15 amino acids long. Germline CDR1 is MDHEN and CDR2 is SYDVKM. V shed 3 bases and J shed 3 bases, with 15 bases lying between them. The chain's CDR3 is CASSLAGSRHYEQYF. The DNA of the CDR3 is TGTGCCAGCAGTTTGGCCGGGTCCCGACACTACGAGCAGTACTTC. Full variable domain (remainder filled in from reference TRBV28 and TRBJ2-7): DVKVTQSSRYLVKRTGEKVFLECVQDMDHENMFWYRQDPGLGLRLIYFSYDVKMKEKGDIPEGYSVSREKKERFSLILESASTNQTSMYLCASSLAGSRHYEQYFGPGTRLTVT.

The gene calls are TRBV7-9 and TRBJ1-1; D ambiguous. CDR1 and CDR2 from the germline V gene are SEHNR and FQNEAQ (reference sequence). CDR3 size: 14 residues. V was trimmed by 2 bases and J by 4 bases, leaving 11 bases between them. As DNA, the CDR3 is TGTGCCAGCAGCTTATCCGGGCCTGTCACTGAAGCTTTCTTT. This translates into CASSLSGPVTEAFF. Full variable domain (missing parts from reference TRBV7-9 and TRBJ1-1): DTGVSQNPRHKITKRGQNVTFRCDPISEHNRLYWYRQTLGQGPEFLTYFQNEAQLEKSRLLSDRFSAERPKGSFSTLEIQRTEQGDSAMYLCASSLSGPVTEAFFGQGTRLTVV.

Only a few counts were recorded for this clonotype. The chain's CDR3 is CASSQVGQAGQPQHF. In DNA, the CDR3 is TGTGCCAGCAGCCAAGTTGGGCAGGCAGGTCAGCCCCAGCATTTT. The chain has TRBV4-2 and TRBJ1-5; D is undetermined. Per germline, CDR1 LGHNA and CDR2 YNFKEQ. Trimming stripped 1 base from V and 6 bases from J, with 13 bases between. The CDR3 runs to 15 residues.

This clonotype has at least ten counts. CDR3 sequence (DNA): TGTGCCAGCAGCTTATTGGAGATGGTGCGCACAGATACGCAGTATTTT. Its translation: CASSLLEMVRTDTQYF. This rearrangement joins TRBV5-5 to TRBJ2-3; no definite D call. Per the germline V gene, CDR1 is SGHKS and CDR2 is YYEKEE (reference sequence). The CDR3 consists of 16 residues. The germline V and J ends were trimmed by 2 bases and 1 base, with 14 bases remaining between them.